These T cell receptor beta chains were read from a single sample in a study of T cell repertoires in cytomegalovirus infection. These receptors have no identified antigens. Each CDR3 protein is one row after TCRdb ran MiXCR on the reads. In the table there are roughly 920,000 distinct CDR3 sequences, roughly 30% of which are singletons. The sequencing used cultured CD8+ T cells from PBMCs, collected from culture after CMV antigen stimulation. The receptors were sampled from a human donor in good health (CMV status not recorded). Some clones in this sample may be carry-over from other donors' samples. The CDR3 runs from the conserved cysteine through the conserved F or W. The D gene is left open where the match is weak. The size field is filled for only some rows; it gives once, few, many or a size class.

CDR3 DNA: TGTGCCAGCAATGACAGGGGGCCGGCGAACACCGGGGAGCTGTTTTTT
CDR3 protein: CASNDRGPANTGELFF
V gene: TRBV12-3/TRBV12-4
D gene: TRBD1
J gene: TRBJ2-2
clone size: few

CDR3 DNA: TGTGCCAGCAGCGGGGGTCGGGATGAGCAGTTCTTC
CDR3 protein: CASSGGRDEQFF
V gene: TRBV5-4
D gene: -
J gene: TRBJ2-1
clone size: -

CDR3 DNA: TGTGCCAGCAGCTTAACCCTAGGATACAATGAGCAGTTCTTC
CDR3 protein: CASSLTLGYNEQFF
V gene: TRBV7-3
D gene: -
J gene: TRBJ2-1
clone size: -

CDR3 DNA: TGTGCCAGCATTGATAGTTCAAGTTCACCCCTCCACTTT
CDR3 protein: CASIDSSSSPLHF
V gene: TRBV12-3/TRBV12-4
D gene: -
J gene: TRBJ1-6
clone size: few

CDR3 DNA: TGTGCCAGCAGGACCTCCTTGGGAGAAGCTTTCTTT
CDR3 protein: CASRTSLGEAFF
V gene: TRBV7-9
D gene: -
J gene: TRBJ1-1
clone size: -

CDR3 DNA: TGTGCCAGCAGCTTAGAGCCTGAAAAACTGTTTTTT
CDR3 protein: CASSLEPEKLFF
V gene: TRBV7-6
D gene: -
J gene: TRBJ1-4
clone size: few

CDR3 DNA: TGCAGCGTAGTGACAGCCGAGGCTGGAAACACCATATATTTT
CDR3 protein: CSVVTAEAGNTIYF
V gene: TRBV29-1
D gene: -
J gene: TRBJ1-3
clone size: -

CDR3 DNA: TGTGCCAGCAGCTTAGGTGTAGCCTATGGCTACACCTTC
CDR3 protein: CASSLGVAYGYTF
V gene: TRBV13
D gene: -
J gene: TRBJ1-2
clone size: -

CDR3 DNA: TGTGCCAGCAGCAGACAGGGGAATAATGAAAAACTGTTTTTT
CDR3 protein: CASSRQGNNEKLFF
V gene: TRBV12-3/TRBV12-4
D gene: TRBD1
J gene: TRBJ1-4
clone size: few

CDR3 DNA: TGTGCCAGCAGTTCCGAGGGGACATTAGATCAAAACATTCAGTACTTC
CDR3 protein: CASSSEGTLDQNIQYF
V gene: TRBV5-4
D gene: -
J gene: TRBJ2-4
clone size: few

CDR3 DNA: TGTGCCACCCGAACAGGGAACACTGAAGCTTTCTTT
CDR3 protein: CATRTGNTEAFF
V gene: TRBV7-9
D gene: -
J gene: TRBJ1-1
clone size: few

CDR3 DNA: TGTGCCAGCAGTCATCAATGGGAGCAGTTCTTC
CDR3 protein: CASSHQWEQFF
V gene: TRBV7-9
D gene: -
J gene: TRBJ2-1
clone size: -

CDR3 DNA: TGCAGTCCGAAGAGCCCCGGCGCCATAGTCCCCGGGGAGCTGTTTTTT
CDR3 protein: CSPKSPGAIVPGELFF
V gene: TRBV20-1
D gene: -
J gene: TRBJ2-2
clone size: -

CDR3 DNA: TGTGCCAGCAGCCCCTCCGGGACAGCGGGCCAGCCCCAGCATTTT
CDR3 protein: CASSPSGTAGQPQHF
V gene: TRBV7-9
D gene: TRBD1
J gene: TRBJ1-5
clone size: few

CDR3 DNA: TGTGCCAGCAGCGGGGGGGTACGAGGGGAGCAGTACTTC
CDR3 protein: CASSGGVRGEQYF
V gene: TRBV7-6
D gene: TRBD2
J gene: TRBJ2-7
clone size: few

CDR3 DNA: TGCGCCAGCAGCTTGGCCGCGGACTGGATCTCCTACAATGAGCAGTTCTTC
CDR3 protein: CASSLAADWISYNEQFF
V gene: TRBV5-1
D gene: -
J gene: TRBJ2-1
clone size: -

CDR3 DNA: TGTGCCAGCGTACTCCGGGACAGGACCAATTCACCCCTCCACTTT
CDR3 protein: CASVLRDRTNSPLHF
V gene: TRBV19
D gene: TRBD1
J gene: TRBJ1-6
clone size: -

CDR3 DNA: TGTGCCAGCAGCGCAACTAGCGGGGGGGCGGAGACCCAGTACTTC
CDR3 protein: CASSATSGGAETQYF
V gene: TRBV7-3
D gene: TRBD2
J gene: TRBJ2-5
clone size: many

CDR3 DNA: TGCGCCAGCAGCGCCGGACAGACCGCTTCTGACTATGGCTACACCTTC
CDR3 protein: CASSAGQTASDYGYTF
V gene: TRBV5-1
D gene: -
J gene: TRBJ1-2
clone size: -

CDR3 DNA: TGCGCCAGCAGTCAATCGCCAGGGGGCTTGGAGACCCAGTACTTC
CDR3 protein: CASSQSPGGLETQYF
V gene: TRBV23-1
D gene: TRBD1
J gene: TRBJ2-5
clone size: few

CDR3 DNA: TGTGCCAGCAGTCCCGGGGTTAGCGGGGGGTCTGGGGAAGAGACCCAGTACTTC
CDR3 protein: CASSPGVSGGSGEETQYF
V gene: TRBV12-3/TRBV12-4
D gene: TRBD2
J gene: TRBJ2-5
clone size: -

CDR3 DNA: TGTGCCAGCAGCTTACCTGCTTACAATGAGCAGTTCTTC
CDR3 protein: CASSLPAYNEQFF
V gene: TRBV7-9
D gene: -
J gene: TRBJ2-1
clone size: many

CDR3 DNA: TGCAGTGCTAGAGATTTGACCAACCGAGGCACCGGGGAGCTGTTTTTT
CDR3 protein: CSARDLTNRGTGELFF
V gene: TRBV20-1
D gene: -
J gene: TRBJ2-2
clone size: -

CDR3 DNA: TGTGCCAGCAGAGGGGGCGCGATGGCTGAAGCTTTCTTT
CDR3 protein: CASRGGAMAEAFF
V gene: TRBV27
D gene: TRBD1
J gene: TRBJ1-1
clone size: -

CDR3 DNA: TGTGCCAGCAGAAGTGAACAGGGACACTACGAGCAGTACTTC
CDR3 protein: CASRSEQGHYEQYF
V gene: TRBV27
D gene: -
J gene: TRBJ2-7
clone size: -

CDR3 DNA: TGTGCCAGCAGTGAAGTCAGCTGGCCTACGAACACCGGGGAGCTGTTTTTT
CDR3 protein: CASSEVSWPTNTGELFF
V gene: TRBV6-1
D gene: -
J gene: TRBJ2-2
clone size: many

CDR3 DNA: TGCAGCGTTGAAGATACGAAAACGCCAGATTATGGCTACACCTTC
CDR3 protein: CSVEDTKTPDYGYTF
V gene: TRBV29-1
D gene: -
J gene: TRBJ1-2
clone size: -

CDR3 DNA: TGTGCCAGCAGGGGACGCTTGGCTGGGGAGCTGTTTTTT
CDR3 protein: CASRGRLAGELFF
V gene: TRBV7-8
D gene: -
J gene: TRBJ2-2
clone size: many

CDR3 DNA: TGTGCCAGCAGCTTAGAGGAACGGCAGGGCTCTCGCTATGGCTACACCTTC
CDR3 protein: CASSLEERQGSRYGYTF
V gene: TRBV11-2
D gene: -
J gene: TRBJ1-2
clone size: -

CDR3 DNA: TGTGCCAGCAGCTTACCTCCCACAGGGGACGACACAGATACGCAGTATTTT
CDR3 protein: CASSLPPTGDDTDTQYF
V gene: TRBV7-9
D gene: TRBD1
J gene: TRBJ2-3
clone size: -

CDR3 DNA: TGTGCTAGTGTAGGGAACACAGATACGCAGTATTTT
CDR3 protein: CASVGNTDTQYF
V gene: TRBV12-5
D gene: -
J gene: TRBJ2-3
clone size: -